This T cell receptor (beta chain) emerged from a study of control samples from healthy donors and cancer patients. Sequencing used immunoSEQ multiplex PCR; TCRdb keeps in-frame clones, though not all of them. The data show approximately 86,000 clones, about 83% seen once. The CDR3 has 14 amino acids. V dropped 0 bases and J dropped 5 bases, with 10 bases sitting between them. Germline values: CDR1 LGHNT, CDR2 FRNRAP. The chain is built from TRBV12-5 and TRBJ1-1; D might be TRBD1 (5 bases). The TCR comes from a woman aged 35 to 49 in good health. The sample was blood. This chain's CDR3 is CASGLVGPLTEAFF. The DNA for the CDR3 is TGTGCTAGTGGTTTGGTGGGACCCCTAACTGAAGCTTTCTTT.